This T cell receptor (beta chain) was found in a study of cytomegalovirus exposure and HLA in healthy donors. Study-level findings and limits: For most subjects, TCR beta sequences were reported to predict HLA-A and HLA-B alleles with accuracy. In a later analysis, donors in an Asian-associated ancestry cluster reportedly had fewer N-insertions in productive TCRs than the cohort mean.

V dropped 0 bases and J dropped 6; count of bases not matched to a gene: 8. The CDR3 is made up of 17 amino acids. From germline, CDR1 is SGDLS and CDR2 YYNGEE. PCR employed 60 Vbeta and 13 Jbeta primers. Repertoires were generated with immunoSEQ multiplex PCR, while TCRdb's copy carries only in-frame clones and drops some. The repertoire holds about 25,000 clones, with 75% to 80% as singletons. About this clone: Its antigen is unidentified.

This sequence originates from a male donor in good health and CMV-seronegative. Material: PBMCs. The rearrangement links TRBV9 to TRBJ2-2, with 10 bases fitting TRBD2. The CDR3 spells CASSVAGGAGGAGELFF. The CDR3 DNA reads TGTGCCAGCAGCGTAGCAGGAGGAGCGGGAGGGGCCGGGGAGCTGTTTTTT.